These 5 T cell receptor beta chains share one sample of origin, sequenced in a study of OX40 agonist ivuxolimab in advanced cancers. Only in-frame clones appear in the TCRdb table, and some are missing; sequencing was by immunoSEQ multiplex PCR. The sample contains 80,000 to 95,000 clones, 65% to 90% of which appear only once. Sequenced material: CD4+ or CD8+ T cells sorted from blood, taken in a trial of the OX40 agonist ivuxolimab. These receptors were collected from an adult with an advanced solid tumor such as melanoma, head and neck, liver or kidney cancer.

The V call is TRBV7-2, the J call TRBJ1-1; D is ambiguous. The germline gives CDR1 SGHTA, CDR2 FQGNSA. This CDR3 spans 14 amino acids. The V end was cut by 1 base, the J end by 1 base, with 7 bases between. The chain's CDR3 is CASSLDRRNTEAFF. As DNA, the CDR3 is TGTGCCAGCAGCTTAGACAGAAGGAACACTGAAGCTTTCTTT.

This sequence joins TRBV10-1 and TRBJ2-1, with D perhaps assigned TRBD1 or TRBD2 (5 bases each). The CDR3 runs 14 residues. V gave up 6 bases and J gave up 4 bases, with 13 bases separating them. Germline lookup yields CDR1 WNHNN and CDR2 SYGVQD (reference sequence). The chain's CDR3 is CASSPGRRYNEQFF. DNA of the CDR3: TGCGCCAGCAGCCCGGGACGGCGATACAATGAGCAGTTCTTC.

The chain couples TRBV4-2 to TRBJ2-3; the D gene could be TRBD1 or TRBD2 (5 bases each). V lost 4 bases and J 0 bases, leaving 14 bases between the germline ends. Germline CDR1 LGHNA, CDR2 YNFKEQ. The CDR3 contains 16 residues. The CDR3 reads CASSPYEGRSTDTQYF. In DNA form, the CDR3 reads TGTGCCAGCAGCCCCTATGAGGGACGTAGCACAGATACGCAGTATTTT.

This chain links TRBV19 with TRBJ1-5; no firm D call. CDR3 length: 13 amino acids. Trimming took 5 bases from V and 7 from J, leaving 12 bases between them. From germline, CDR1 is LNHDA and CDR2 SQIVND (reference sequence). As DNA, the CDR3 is TGTGCCAGTAGTTTCAGCGTGGACCAGCCCCAGCATTTT. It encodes CASSFSVDQPQHF.

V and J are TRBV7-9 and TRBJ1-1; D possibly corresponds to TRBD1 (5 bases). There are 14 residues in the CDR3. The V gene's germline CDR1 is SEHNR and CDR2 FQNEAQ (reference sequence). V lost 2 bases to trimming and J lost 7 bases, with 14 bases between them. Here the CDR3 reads CASSLRGGRREAFF. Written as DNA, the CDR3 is TGTGCCAGCAGCTTAAGGGGTGGGAGACGTGAAGCTTTCTTT.